This T cell receptor (beta chain) is drawn from a study of shared clonotypes between healthy human individuals. The study's findings and limits: The sharing of approximately 4.6% of naive CD4 clonotypes was seen across a handful of donors.

Partitioning of CD4+ cells yielded a CD45RA+ naive subset and a CD45RA-negative memory subset. Under the authors' procedure: In the immunoSEQ data, sequences were junction-only and lacked quality scores, so filtering differed. TCRdb's copy holds only in-frame clones and misses some; the assay was immunoSEQ multiplex PCR. V and J calls and clone size are given by that table; D and trimming were obtained from the DNA. Of some 630,000 clones listed, 60% to 80% were seen once; the top ten hold around 1.8%. This clone is a singleton in its sample. What it binds is not known. Germline values: CDR1 MDHEN, CDR2 SYDVKM. V lost 6 bases, J lost 8 bases, and 23 bases lay in between. This CDR3 region has 16 residues.

The sequence was collected from a woman in her thirties in good health. The rearrangement links TRBV28 to TRBJ2-1, with D unresolved. Sequencing was carried out using memory CD4+ T cells sorted from blood. Sample subset: CD45RA-negative fraction. CDR3 sequence: CASSSPGEPRSDEQFF. The CDR3 nucleotides read TGTGCCAGCAGCTCTCCGGGTGAGCCCCGGTCCGATGAGCAGTTCTTC.